The 27 T cell receptor beta chains presented below share a single source sample, sequenced in a study of blood T cell repertoires in COVID-19. The protocol was immunoSEQ multiplex PCR, while the TCRdb copy is restricted to in-frame clones and leaves out a portion. Here the sample spans some 100,000 clones, approximately 90% being singletons. The sample taken for sequencing was peripheral blood. These receptors came from a human donor in a cohort sampled during active COVID-19.

Note on this clone: The sample carries other DNA sequences with the same CDR3. The V and J genes are TRBV7-3 and TRBJ2-3; 11 bases match TRBD2. Germline CDR1 SGHTA, CDR2 FQGTGA. CDR3 length: 15 amino acids. J gave up 0 bases and V 5 bases, and 1 base lay outside the gene matches. The CDR3 nucleotides read TGTGCCAGCAGCGTAGCGGGGGGGAGCACAGATACGCAGTATTTT. Its translation: CASSVAGGSTDTQYF.

About this clone: The same CDR3 is also encoded by other DNA sequences in this sample. V usage is TRBV7-2 and J usage is TRBJ2-7; no definite D call. The V and J ends lost 5 bases and 2 bases respectively, with 10 bases between them. CDR3 length: 13 residues. Germline V CDR1 and CDR2: SGHTA, FQGNSA. The CDR3 spells CASSLPPAYEQYF. The CDR3 DNA reads as TGTGCCAGCAGCCTACCGCCCGCCTACGAGCAGTACTTC.

The V and J genes are TRBV7-8 and TRBJ2-1; 9 positions agree with TRBD2. After removal of 2 bases from V and 2 bases from J, the junction contained 4 bases not matched to a gene. The CDR3 has 16 amino acids. The germline CDR1 and CDR2 sequences are SGHVS and FQNEAQ. The CDR3 DNA reads as TGTGCCAGCAGCTTAAAAGCGGGAGGCACCTACAATGAGCAGTTCTTC. Translation gives CASSLKAGGTYNEQFF.

This clone was detected only a few times. The chain has TRBV27 and TRBJ1-2; 7 bases are shared with TRBD1. This CDR3 region has 21 residues. Germline CDR1 is MNHEY and CDR2 is SMNVEV (reference sequence). V lost 3 bases, J lost 0 bases, and 22 bases stayed unmatched. CDR3 DNA: TGTGCCAGCAGTTTTCACACGGGAAAAGGGGGCAGAGATGCCCCTAACTATGGCTACACCTTC. Translated, it gives CASSFHTGKGGRDAPNYGYTF.

The chain links TRBV19 to TRBJ1-3; D ambiguous. CDR1 is LNHDA and CDR2 is SQIVND in the germline V gene (reference sequence). CDR3 size: 12 residues. Trimming took 5 bases from V and 4 from J, leaving 6 bases between them. Written as DNA, the CDR3 is TGTGCCAGTAGTCTTCTCGGAAACACCATATATTTT. Residues: CASSLLGNTIYF.

This CDR3 reads CASSLYVGELFF. The CDR3 DNA is TGTGCCAGCAGCTTATATGTAGGGGAGCTGTTTTTT. The chain has TRBV7-9 and TRBJ2-2; the D is unclear. Germline V CDR1 and CDR2: SEHNR, FQNEAQ (reference sequence). Trimming stripped 2 bases from V and 8 bases from J, with 6 bases between. The CDR3 length is 12 residues.

This chain links TRBV6-5 with TRBJ2-2, with TRBD1 matching 7 bases. The length of the CDR3 is 15 residues. Trimming cost V 10 bases and J 4 bases; bases outside gene matches: 12. Germline lookup yields CDR1 MNHEY and CDR2 SVGAGI. CDR3 sequence: CATQTDRASTGELFF. In DNA, the CDR3 is TGTGCCACCCAGACCGACAGGGCAAGCACCGGGGAGCTGTTTTTT.

The chain joins TRBV28 to TRBJ1-2; 8 positions agree with TRBD1. J lost 3 bases, V lost 5 bases, and 8 bases had no gene match. The CDR3 runs 15 residues. Germline assignment: CDR1 MDHEN and CDR2 SYDVKM. The CDR3 nucleotides read TGTGCCAGCAGTCCTATCGACAGGGGATACTATGGCTACACCTTC. Protein: CASSPIDRGYYGYTF.

V and J are TRBV18 and TRBJ1-2; 10 nucleotides match TRBD1. The germline CDR1 and CDR2 sequences are KGHSH and LQKENI. Unmatched junction bases numbered 0, after V lost 0 bases and J lost 2 bases. The CDR3 extends over 15 amino acids. The CDR3 bases are TGTGCCAGCTCACCACCGGGACAGGGGAACTATGGCTACACCTTC. Its translation: CASSPPGQGNYGYTF.

The chain has TRBV25-1 and TRBJ1-2; TRBD1 agrees at 7 bases. Germline CDR1 reads MGHDK; CDR2 reads SYGVNS. This CDR3 is built from 13 residues. V lost 8 bases to trimming and J lost 4 bases; unmatched junction nucleotides: 7. In DNA, the CDR3 is TGTGCCAGCTCCAGGGGACAGACCTATGGCTACACCTTC. Encoded protein: CASSRGQTYGYTF.

The chain carries TRBV18 and TRBJ2-3; TRBD2 matches at 9 bases. The CDR3 length is 16 residues. V dropped 0 bases and J dropped 4; count of bases not matched to a gene: 5. Germline V gene data show CDR1 as KGHSH and CDR2 as LQKENI. This CDR3 is CASSPPRGGGADTQYF. In DNA form, the CDR3 reads TGTGCCAGCTCACCACCGCGGGGGGGCGGCGCAGATACGCAGTATTTT.

The chain combines TRBV2 with TRBJ2-3, with a tentative D call TRBD2 (5 bases). This CDR3 contains 15 residues. Germline V gene data show CDR1 as SNHLY and CDR2 as FYNNEI. Trimming pared 2 bases from V and 2 bases from J, leaving 11 bases between. CDR3 DNA: TGTGCCAGCAGTGAAACGCGGGCCCTCACAGATACGCAGTATTTT. Its translation: CASSETRALTDTQYF.

The chain uses TRBV19 and TRBJ1-2; 10 positions match TRBD1. The CDR3 contains 14 residues. Germline V gene sequence: CDR1 LNHDA, CDR2 SQIVND (reference sequence). The J segment lost 3 bases and the V segment lost 8 bases, leaving 6 bases of the junction unmatched. The CDR3 DNA reads as TGTGCCAGTCACCGGGACAGGGGCGACTATGGCTACACCTTC. It encodes CASHRDRGDYGYTF.

This chain joins TRBV19 and TRBJ2-2, with D tentatively TRBD2 (5 bases). Germline CDR1 is LNHDA and CDR2 is SQIVND (reference sequence). V shed 7 bases and J shed 2 bases, with 11 bases lying between them. There are 14 residues in the CDR3. The DNA of the CDR3 is TGTGCCAGTACGGCTAGCCGCAACACCGGGGAGCTGTTTTTT. This sequence encodes CASTASRNTGELFF. The full variable domain, its missing parts supplied by reference TRBV19 and TRBJ2-2, is DGGITQSPKYLFRKEGQNVTLSCEQNLNHDAMYWYRQDPGQGLRLIYYSQIVNDFQKGDIAEGYSVSREKKESFPLTVTSAQKNPTAFYLCASTASRNTGELFFGEGSRLTVL.

V and J are TRBV7-2 and TRBJ2-1, with 13 bases that match TRBD2. CDR3 length: 17 amino acids. V trimming: 5 bases; J trimming: 8 bases; junction bases outside the gene matches: 12. CDR1 SGHTA and CDR2 FQGNSA come from the germline V gene. CDR3 sequence: CASSILSGTSGNYEQFF. The DNA for the CDR3 is TGTGCCAGCAGCATACTATCCGGGACTAGCGGGAATTATGAGCAGTTCTTC.

The J gene is TRBJ2-2, the V gene TRBV6-5; D perhaps matches TRBD2 (5 bases). This CDR3 region has 14 residues. The V gene's germline CDR1 is MNHEY and CDR2 SVGAGI. Trimming stripped 1 base from V and 7 bases from J, with 10 bases between. The DNA of the CDR3 is TGTGCCAGCAGTTACTTCCCTACTAGCGGGGAGCTGTTTTTT. It codes for CASSYFPTSGELFF.

The genes are TRBV7-2 and TRBJ2-3, with 7 positions matching TRBD2. The CDR3 is 18 residues long. Germline values: CDR1 SGHTA, CDR2 FQGNSA. V gave up 1 base and J gave up 0 bases; unmatched junction bases: 10. In DNA form, the CDR3 reads TGTGCCAGCAGCTTAGGGACTAGGAAGCCCTCTAGCACAGATACGCAGTATTTT. Amino acid sequence: CASSLGTRKPSSTDTQYF.

The rearrangement uses TRBV20-1 and TRBJ2-3; no definite D call. The CDR3 is 8 residues long. In germline, CDR1 is DFQATT, CDR2 SNEGSKA (reference sequence). The DNA of the CDR3 is TGCAGCCCCGGTACGCAGTATTTT. Amino acids: CSPGTQYF.

This clone was recorded a few times. The chain recombines TRBV19 with TRBJ2-7, with a tentative D call TRBD1 (5 bases). The V gene's germline CDR1 is LNHDA and CDR2 SQIVND (reference sequence). The CDR3 length is 14 residues. V lost 5 bases, J lost 4 bases, and 15 bases lay in between. The DNA of the CDR3 is TGTGCCAGTAGTGACGACAGAGCGACTTACGAGCAGTACTTC. Its translation is CASSDDRATYEQYF.

The chain combines TRBV28 with TRBJ2-7; D might be TRBD1 (6 bases). V dropped 7 bases and J dropped 4 bases, with 11 bases sitting between them. CDR3 size: 12 residues. CDR1 and CDR2 (germline): MDHEN, SYDVKM. The CDR3 protein is CASTPDSYEQYF. In DNA form, the CDR3 reads TGTGCCAGCACTCCGGACAGTTACGAGCAGTACTTC.

In nucleotides, the CDR3 is TGTGCCATCAGTCCCTCCGGGAAGAACACCGGGGAGCTGTTTTTT. Protein: CAISPSGKNTGELFF. The chain has TRBV10-3 and TRBJ2-2; a weak D match, TRBD2 (5 bases). Between the trimmed V and J ends, which lost 5 bases and 1 base, there was a span of 11 bases. The CDR3 has 15 residues. Per germline, CDR1 ENHRY and CDR2 SYGVKD.

The chain recombines TRBV15 with TRBJ2-4, with a possible D match to TRBD1 (5 bases). Trimming removed 1 base from V and 1 base from J, with 14 bases in between. The CDR3 is 17 amino acids. The germline CDR1 and CDR2 sequences are LNHNV and YYDKDF (reference sequence). This CDR3 is CATSRGQGSQAKNIQYF. The CDR3 DNA sequence: TGTGCCACCAGCAGAGGGCAGGGCTCACAGGCCAAAAACATTCAGTACTTC.

This clone appeared a single time. V and J are TRBV28 and TRBJ1-2; tentatively, D is TRBD1 (6 bases). The CDR3 has 12 amino acids. Deletions cut 9 bases from V and 7 bases from J, with 15 bases between. Germline CDR1 reads MDHEN; CDR2 reads SYDVKM. Written as DNA, the CDR3 is TGTGCCAGTTTACAGGGTGTACGTGGCTACACCTTC. Its translation is CASLQGVRGYTF.

On this clone: The same CDR3 also results from other DNA sequences found in this sample. The gene calls are TRBV3-1 (or the pseudogene TRBV3-2) and TRBJ1-1; unclear D gene. The CDR3 is made up of 13 amino acids. The V end was cut by 3 bases, the J end by 1 base, with 6 bases between. From germline, CDR1 is LGHDT and CDR2 YNNKEL (reference sequence). The DNA for the CDR3 is TGTGCCAGCAGCCAGGGGAGGAACACTGAAGCTTTCTTT. It specifies CASSQGRNTEAFF.

The V gene is TRBV4-2, the J gene TRBJ2-5, with TRBD1 matching over 7 bases. This CDR3 has 12 amino acids. Looked up from germline, CDR1 is LGHNA and CDR2 is YNFKEQ. V gave up 8 bases and J gave up 1 base; unmatched junction bases: 1. The CDR3 region is CASGQVQETQYF. The CDR3, as DNA: TGTGCCAGCGGACAGGTCCAAGAGACCCAGTACTTC.

The chain has TRBV2 and TRBJ2-5, with TRBD2 matching over 11 bases. CDR3 length: 16 amino acids. V shed 3 bases and J 3 bases; nucleotides not matched to a gene: 6. From germline, CDR1 is SNHLY and CDR2 FYNNEI. In nucleotides, the CDR3 is TGTGCCAGCAGTGATCGGGATAGCGGGGGGGAAGAGACCCAGTACTTC. Protein sequence: CASSDRDSGGEETQYF.

V is TRBV5-1 and J is TRBJ2-3, with 7 bases that match TRBD1. Trimming removed 0 bases from V and 4 bases from J; junction bases left unmatched: 11. From germline, CDR1 is SGHRS and CDR2 YFSETQ. The CDR3 is made up of 17 amino acids. CDR3 nucleotide sequence: TGCGCCAGCAGCTTGGCTTCAACAGGGGCCCGGCCAGATACGCAGTATTTT. Its translation is CASSLASTGARPDTQYF.